This TCR beta chain was observed in a study of technical replicates of blood from several donors. Assay: immunoSEQ multiplex PCR; the TCRdb copy retains only in-frame clones and omits some. Found here are roughly 59,000 clones, around 86% of them singletons; the top ten hold around 5.1%. The germline CDR1 and CDR2 sequences are SGHTA and FQGTGA. V lost 0 bases and J 4 bases, leaving 16 bases between the germline ends. The CDR3 has 17 residues. The chain employs TRBV7-3 and TRBJ2-1; TRBD1 might be the D (6 bases). This clonotype originated in a human donor in good health. Some clones in this sample may be carry-over from other donors' samples. Sequenced: PBMCs. The CDR3, as DNA: TGTGCCAGCAGCTTAACAGGGCAGGTAGGGGGTTACAATGAGCAGTTCTTC. This encodes CASSLTGQVGGYNEQFF.